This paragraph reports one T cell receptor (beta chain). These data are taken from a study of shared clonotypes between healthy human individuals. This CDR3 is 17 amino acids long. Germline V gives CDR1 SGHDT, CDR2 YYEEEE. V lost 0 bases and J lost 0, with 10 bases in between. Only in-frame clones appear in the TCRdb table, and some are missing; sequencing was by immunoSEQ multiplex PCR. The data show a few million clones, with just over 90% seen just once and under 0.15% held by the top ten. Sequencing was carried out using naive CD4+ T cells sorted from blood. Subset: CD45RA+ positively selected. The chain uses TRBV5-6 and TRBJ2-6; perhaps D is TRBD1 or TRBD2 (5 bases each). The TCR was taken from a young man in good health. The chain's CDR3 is CASSLGGTGSGANVLTF. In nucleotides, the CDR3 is TGTGCCAGCAGCTTGGGAGGGACGGGCTCTGGGGCCAACGTCCTGACTTTC.